This is a list of T cell receptor beta chains from one sample in a study of blood T cell repertoires in COVID-19. Profiling relied on immunoSEQ multiplex PCR, and the TCRdb table lists in-frame clones only, not all of them. The profile shows 300,000 to 400,000 clones, approximately 85% of them singletons. Input material: peripheral blood. These receptor sequences come from a human donor in a cohort sampled during active COVID-19. The CDR3 runs from the conserved cysteine through the conserved F or W. D genes are given only for firm matches. The listing skips clone size in some rows; elsewhere it reads once, few, many or a size class.

size	V	J	D	CDR3	DNA
.	TRBV7-9	TRBJ1-2	TRBD1	CASSFRSGGALRGYTF	TGTGCCAGCAGCTTTCGGTCAGGGGGCGCCTTACGTGGCTACACCTTC
.	TRBV24-1	TRBJ1-4	.	CATSDFTGSGEKLFF	TGTGCCACCAGTGATTTCACCGGGTCGGGGGAAAAACTGTTTTTT
.	TRBV28	TRBJ1-4	.	CASSPRGTGNEKLFF	TGTGCCAGCAGTCCCCGGGGAACGGGGAATGAAAAACTGTTTTTT
.	TRBV27	TRBJ1-3	TRBD1	CASSLGTGTGNTIYF	TGTGCCAGCAGTTTAGGGACAGGAACTGGAAACACCATATATTTT
.	TRBV18	TRBJ2-5	TRBD1	CASSRRDRGQETQYF	TGTGCCAGCTCGCGCCGGGACAGGGGGCAGGAGACCCAGTACTTC
.	TRBV21-1	TRBJ2-7	.	CASSTRDRGNGILLWEQYF	TGTGCCAGCAGCACCCGGGACAGGGGTAACGGGATTCTCCTTTGGGAGCAGTACTTC
many	TRBV4-2	TRBJ1-2	.	CATRGGQNYGYTF	TGTGCCACCCGAGGAGGACAGAACTATGGCTACACCTTC
.	TRBV7-9	TRBJ1-2	.	CASSQNMGEGYGYTF	TGTGCCAGCAGCCAAAACATGGGGGAGGGCTATGGCTACACCTTC
.	TRBV3-1/TRBV3-2	TRBJ1-2	TRBD1	CASSRDRGKSNYGYTF	TGTGCCAGCAGCCGGGACAGGGGAAAATCTAACTATGGCTACACCTTC
.	TRBV6-5	TRBJ1-1	.	CASRLQYRANTEAFF	TGTGCCAGCAGACTACAATACAGGGCGAACACTGAAGCTTTCTTT
.	TRBV25-1	TRBJ2-1	TRBD2	CASSGGLAGGPNEQFF	TGTGCCAGCAGTGGGGGCCTAGCGGGGGGACCCAATGAGCAGTTCTTC
.	TRBV5-4	TRBJ1-6	.	CASSLTHPNGDSPLHF	TGTGCCAGCAGCCTGACACACCCCAACGGTGATTCACCCCTCCACTTT
.	TRBV7-9	TRBJ2-3	.	CASSLRVGTDTQYF	TGTGCCAGCAGCTTACGGGTTGGGACAGATACGCAGTATTTT
few	TRBV14	TRBJ1-2	.	CASSPGLQYGYTF	TGTGCCAGCAGCCCGGGACTCCAATATGGCTACACCTTC
.	TRBV6-5	TRBJ1-2	.	CASTPEVFNNYGYTF	TGTGCCAGCACCCCCGAGGTTTTTAATAACTATGGCTACACCTTC
.	TRBV6-8	TRBJ1-5	TRBD1	CASSSFRGQGRQPQHF	TGTGCCAGCAGTTCTTTCCGGGGACAGGGTAGACAGCCCCAGCATTTT
.	TRBV6-6	TRBJ2-1	TRBD2	CASSLRLADSSYNEQFF	TGTGCCAGCAGTCTACGACTAGCTGACAGCTCCTACAATGAGCAGTTCTTC
.	TRBV11-2	TRBJ2-7	.	CASSLLDEQYF	TGTGCCAGCAGCTTACTTGACGAGCAGTACTTC
.	TRBV7-3	TRBJ2-5	.	CASSLNFGETQYF	TGTGCCAGCAGCTTAAACTTCGGGGAGACCCAGTACTTC
.	TRBV3-1/TRBV3-2	TRBJ2-3	TRBD2	CASSRRTSGGMSTDTQYF	TGTGCCAGCAGCCGGCGGACTAGCGGGGGTATGAGCACAGATACGCAGTATTTT
.	TRBV12-3/TRBV12-4	TRBJ2-7	TRBD1	CASSPGQGEEQYF	TGTGCCAGCAGTCCTGGACAGGGTGAGGAGCAGTACTTC
.	TRBV6-5	TRBJ2-4	.	CASSYDAGLAKNIQYF	TGTGCCAGCAGTTACGACGCAGGGTTAGCCAAAAACATTCAGTACTTC
.	TRBV29-1	TRBJ1-2	TRBD1	CSGRTGFDGYTF	TGCAGCGGCCGGACAGGGTTCGACGGCTACACCTTC
.	TRBV6-5	TRBJ2-1	TRBD1	CASSYSRDRVNNEQFF	TGTGCCAGCAGTTACTCCAGGGACAGGGTCAACAATGAGCAGTTCTTC
.	TRBV6-6	TRBJ1-2	.	CASKDPGNYGYTF	TGTGCCAGCAAAGACCCCGGGAACTATGGCTACACCTTC
.	TRBV5-1	TRBJ1-1	TRBD1	CASSLDGTANTEAFF	TGCGCCAGCAGCTTGGATGGGACAGCGAACACTGAAGCTTTCTTT
.	TRBV7-3	TRBJ2-7	TRBD1	CASSLTPSQDRVSYEQYF	TGTGCCAGCAGCTTAACGCCATCCCAGGACAGGGTTTCCTACGAGCAGTACTTC
.	TRBV5-1	TRBJ1-2	.	CASSLGGGGIYGYTF	TGCGCCAGCAGCTTGGGAGGCGGAGGTATCTATGGCTACACCTTC
.	TRBV11-1	TRBJ2-7	TRBD1	CASSLDRGSLTYEQYF	TGTGCCAGCAGCTTAGACAGGGGGTCCCTTACCTACGAGCAGTACTTC
once	TRBV10-3	TRBJ2-7	.	CAISESRAAVPYEQYF	TGTGCCATCAGTGAGTCGAGGGCAGCGGTTCCCTACGAGCAGTACTTC
.	TRBV9	TRBJ2-7	TRBD1	CASSPTGDIQYF	TGTGCCAGCAGCCCAACAGGGGACATACAGTACTTC
once	TRBV6-5	TRBJ2-3	.	CASRGGYSTDTQYF	TGTGCCAGCAGGGGCGGGTACAGCACAGATACGCAGTATTTT
.	TRBV28	TRBJ2-1	TRBD1	CASSFRGQLNEQFF	TGTGCCAGCAGTTTTAGGGGACAGCTCAATGAGCAGTTCTTC
.	TRBV5-8	TRBJ1-3	.	CASSPFSGLSGNTIYF	TGTGCCAGCAGCCCCTTTTCAGGGTTGTCTGGAAACACCATATATTTT
.	TRBV10-2	TRBJ1-1	TRBD1	CASQGGRFEAFF	TGCGCCAGCCAGGGGGGCCGCTTTGAAGCTTTCTTT
.	TRBV19	TRBJ2-3	.	CASSINREIYGGSCTQYF	TGTGCCAGTAGTATCAACAGGGAAATTTATGGTGGGAGTTGTACGCAGTATTTT
.	TRBV30	TRBJ1-1	TRBD1	CAWDLTGVTEAFF	TGTGCCTGGGACCTCACAGGGGTGACTGAAGCTTTCTTT
.	TRBV5-1	TRBJ2-3	.	CASSLQGEGTVTQYF	TGCGCCAGCAGCCTACAGGGTGAGGGGACGGTTACGCAGTATTTT
.	TRBV4-1	TRBJ1-2	.	CASRGQRTNYGYTF	TGCGCCAGCAGAGGACAGCGAACTAACTATGGCTACACCTTC
.	TRBV4-2	TRBJ1-3	.	CASSPQDNRNTIYF	TGTGCCAGCAGCCCGCAGGACAATAGAAACACCATATATTTT
once	TRBV7-2	TRBJ2-2	.	CASLTDNTGELFF	TGTGCCAGCTTGACAGATAACACCGGGGAGCTGTTTTTT
.	TRBV4-1	TRBJ2-3	TRBD2	CATKRSLAGDADTQYF	TGCGCCACCAAACGTTCACTAGCGGGGGACGCAGATACGCAGTATTTT
.	TRBV13	TRBJ2-1	TRBD2	CASSPDSLAGGVNEQFF	TGTGCCAGCAGCCCCGATTCACTAGCGGGAGGGGTCAATGAGCAGTTCTTC
.	TRBV6-5	TRBJ2-1	.	CASTESYEQFF	TGTGCCAGCACCGAGTCGTATGAGCAGTTCTTC
.	TRBV2	TRBJ2-2	TRBD1	CASTKRSTGNGELFF	TGTGCCAGCACCAAGCGGTCGACAGGGAACGGGGAGCTGTTTTTT
.	TRBV7-9	TRBJ1-1	.	CASSLGTALEAFF	TGTGCCAGCAGCTTAGGCACAGCCCTTGAAGCTTTCTTT
.	TRBV28	TRBJ1-1	.	CASSWEQGLNSEAFF	TGTGCCAGCAGTTGGGAACAGGGCTTGAACAGTGAAGCTTTCTTT
.	TRBV18	TRBJ1-2	.	CASSRGDLNYGYTF	TGTGCCAGCTCACGCGGGGACTTAAACTATGGCTACACCTTC